The clone carrying this T cell receptor beta chain is classed as large. This sample was included in a study of T cell repertoires in ileal Crohn's disease. This CDR3 has 15 residues. V lost 4 bases and J lost 4; bases outside the gene matches: 6. From germline, CDR1 is SEHNR and CDR2 FQNEAQ (reference sequence). Noted time point: inflamed ileum from the surgical specimen. The assay was immunoSEQ multiplex PCR, and TCRdb's table has in-frame clones only and misses some. Of 1,500 to 2,000 clones listed, 86% are singletons. The J gene is TRBJ2-2, the V gene TRBV7-9; 7 bases are shared with TRBD2. Sequenced material: ileal tissue. The clonotype was recovered from an adult with Crohn's disease. The CDR3 sequence: CASSYRVAGTGELFF. The CDR3 nucleotides are TGTGCCAGCAGCTATCGGGTAGCGGGCACCGGGGAGCTGTTTTTT.